This TCR beta chain comes out of a study of T cells after yellow fever vaccination. Between the trimmed V and J ends, which lost 6 bases and 2 bases, there was a span of 17 bases. The CDR3 length is 16 residues. This clonotype was detected only a few times. TCRdb redid the calling of the 5' RACE reads with MiXCR, one entry per CDR3 protein. The sample consists of hundreds of thousands of distinct CDR3 sequences, 21% of them appearing once. This TCR was sampled from a man aged 18 to 35 who received the YFV17D yellow fever vaccine. This specimen consisted of PBMCs, obtained 21 days after the first yellow fever vaccination. The genes are TRBV12-3 or TRBV12-4 and TRBJ2-1; the D gene could be TRBD1 or TRBD2 (5 bases each). The CDR3 here is CASRWDPSGAYNEQFF. The CDR3 bases are TGTGCCAGCAGGTGGGACCCTTCCGGGGCCTACAATGAGCAGTTCTTC.